In this sample, the clone carrying this T cell receptor (beta chain) turned up a few times. Its antigen is as yet unknown. The data belong to a study of T-cell memory formation after mild COVID-19. Overall study results and limits: In second-wave clones peaking day 37, SARS-CoV-2 specificity remained unconfirmed. Detection of some responders pre-infection suggested pre-existing cross-reactive memory T cells participated.

TCRdb re-derived calls from the 5' RACE reads in MiXCR, one entry per CDR3 protein. The table includes about 540,000 distinct CDR3 sequences, roughly 20% detected once. CDR1 and CDR2 from the germline V gene are SGHVS and FNYEAQ. V lost 2 bases, J lost 5 bases, and 5 bases lay in between. The CDR3 is 12 residues long. The chain is built from TRBV7-6 and TRBJ2-3; no clear D. The origin of this receptor is an adult woman who had mild COVID-19 (a few samples of this study predate the infection). Cell type and time point are not known. The specimen was PBMCs or a T cell subset sorted from them (not recorded which). The CDR3 spells CASSLIGDTQYF. The CDR3 DNA is TGTGCCAGCAGCTTAATTGGAGATACGCAGTATTTT.